The text below deals with one TCR beta chain. The antigen is not known. Depth targeted 1 in 200,000 to 1 in 1 million T cells, averaging approximately 9.9x coverage per clonotype. Libraries were prepared by immunoSEQ multiplex PCR; TCRdb keeps only in-frame clonotypes and omits some of them. In the table there are about 92,000 clones, 70% to 80% of which are singletons. This entry comes from a study of cytotoxic CD8 clonotypes in ibrutinib-treated CLL. CDR1 SGHAT and CDR2 FQDESV come from the germline V gene (reference sequence). The CDR3 length is 16 residues. Trimming took 3 bases from V and 4 from J; bases not matched to a gene: 10. Study-wide results and limits: The clonality rise at ibrutinib response reflected private clonotype expansion.

This chain links TRBV11-1 with TRBJ1-2; 8 bases are a match to TRBD1. The sequencing here drew on PBMCs, taken after 24 months of ibrutinib treatment. This TCR was sampled from a human donor with chronic lymphocytic leukemia. The CDR3 DNA reads TGTGCCAGCAGCTTGGCCCTCGGGACAGGCTCCTATGGCTACACCTTC. Amino acids: CASSLALGTGSYGYTF.